Listed below are T cell receptor beta chains from one sample, sequenced in a study of tumor and adjacent non-tumor tissue in lung cancer. Each CDR3 protein is one row after TCRdb ran MiXCR on the multiplex PCR reads. The sample holds more than 85,000 distinct CDR3 sequences, under 90% seen once. The sequenced sample was lung tumor tissue. The source is a man in his 70s with non-small cell lung cancer. CDR3s include the opening cysteine and the closing phenylalanine or tryptophan. Each record gives: D gene, V gene, clone size, J gene, CDR3 DNA, CDR3 protein. The D gene is left open where the match is weak. Not every row has a clone size; where given, it reads once, few, many or a size class.

NA	TRBV4-2	NA	TRBJ1-5	TGTGCCAGCAGCTATCAAGGGATAGGGGATCAGCCCCAGCATTTT	CASSYQGIGDQPQHF
NA	TRBV29-1	NA	TRBJ1-2	TGCAACGTTGTACCCTATCAATCCTCGGGAGATGATGGCTACACCTTC	CNVVPYQSSGDDGYTF
NA	TRBV6-5	NA	TRBJ2-7	TGTGCCGTAGGAAGGAGACGAGCAGGCTCTTACGAGCAGTACTTC	CAVGRRRAGSYEQYF
NA	TRBV29-1	NA	TRBJ2-5	TGCAACGTTGAGTCCGGCTCAGAGACCCAGTACTTC	CNVESGSETQYF
NA	TRBV6-5	many	TRBJ1-5	TGTGCCAGCAGTTTACTAGGACTGAATCAGCCCCAGCATTTT	CASSLLGLNQPQHF
NA	TRBV5-6	NA	TRBJ2-7	TGTTCCAGCAGCGGACTGGGACTTCCATATGACCAGTACTTC	CSSSGLGLPYDQYF
NA	TRBV11-2	NA	TRBJ2-7	TGTGCCAGCAGCTTAGCTGCGGGTACCTACGAGCAGTACTTC	CASSLAAGTYEQYF
NA	TRBV6-1	NA	TRBJ2-1	TGTGCCTGCACCCTAAGGGGGGGCACCTGGTCCAATGACCAGTTCTTC	CACTLRGGTWSNDQFF
NA	TRBV7-8	NA	TRBJ1-5	TGTGTCAGCAGCTTGGGGCTCGGGCAGGTTTTGAATCAGCCCCAGCATTTT	CVSSLGLGQVLNQPQHF
NA	TRBV12-3/TRBV12-4	NA	TRBJ2-7	TGTGTCAGCGGTTTCATAGGGCGGGACGAGCAGTACTTC	CVSGFIGRDEQYF
NA	TRBV6-4	NA	TRBJ2-1	TGTGCCAGCCTGGTCTCTAGATCCTACAAAGAGCAGTTCTTC	CASLVSRSYKEQFF
NA	TRBV5-5	NA	TRBJ2-2	TGTGTCAGCAGCCCAGGATTGGGAGTTACCGGGGAGCTGTTTTTT	CVSSPGLGVTGELFF
NA	TRBV6-2/TRBV6-3	NA	TRBJ1-5	TGTGCCAGCAGCTATCTGGGTCAGACCCAGCATTTT	CASSYLGQTQHF
NA	TRBV29-1	NA	TRBJ2-1	TGCAGCGTGGCAGGCAGGTTCCAAGAGACCCAGTTCTTC	CSVAGRFQETQFF
TRBD1	TRBV7-9	NA	TRBJ1-4	TGTGCCAGCAGCTTAGCCCTACAGGGGCGTGAAAAACTGTTTTTT	CASSLALQGREKLFF
NA	TRBV4-1	NA	TRBJ2-1	TGTGCCAGCAGCCAAGATTTGGGTAGAGGATCCTACGAGCAGTTCTTC	CASSQDLGRGSYEQFF
TRBD2	TRBV29-1	NA	TRBJ2-1	TGCAGCGTCGGACTAGTGGGAGACTACGATGAGCAGTTCTTC	CSVGLVGDYDEQFF
NA	TRBV10-1	NA	TRBJ2-3	TGCGCCAGCAGTGAGTCGGATCAGTCCGCAGATACGCAGTATTTT	CASSESDQSADTQYF
NA	TRBV10-2	NA	TRBJ2-7	TGCGCTAGCAGGTCCCCGGGACCCTCTTATCATGAGCAGTACTTC	CASRSPGPSYHEQYF
NA	TRBV5-1	few	TRBJ1-1	TGCGCCAGCACCAAGGACACCCAGAACACTGAAGCTTTCTTT	CASTKDTQNTEAFF
TRBD1	TRBV7-9	many	TRBJ2-1	TGTGCCAGCACCACGGACAGGGGGCCTCTCTCCAATGAGCAGTTCTTC	CASTTDRGPLSNEQFF
TRBD2	TRBV6-2/TRBV6-3	NA	TRBJ2-1	TGTGCCAGCAGTCCGGGACTAAGCAATACCGATGAGCACTTCTTC	CASSPGLSNTDEHFF
TRBD1	TRBV11-2	once	TRBJ1-1	TGTGCCAGCGGCAAGGACAGGCGGGATGCTTTCTTT	CASGKDRRDAFF
TRBD2	TRBV6-4	NA	TRBJ2-1	TGTGCCAGCAGTTACGGGACTAGCGGGGGAAATGAGCTGTTCTTC	CASSYGTSGGNELFF
NA	TRBV14	NA	TRBJ2-3	TGTTCCGGCACACGGGACTCCGATGCCACAGATACGCAGTATTTT	CSGTRDSDATDTQYF
TRBD2	TRBV11-2	NA	TRBJ2-5	TGTGCCAGCAGCTTGGGAGGGTCGGTCCAAGAGATCCAGTACTTC	CASSLGGSVQEIQYF
NA	TRBV12-3/TRBV12-4	NA	TRBJ2-7	TGTGCCAGCAGTCCGGGTCGGAACCCCTACGAGCAGTACTTC	CASSPGRNPYEQYF
NA	TRBV4-1	once	TRBJ2-5	TGCGCCGGCAGCCAACAGTGGGGTCAAGAGACCCACTATTTC	CAGSQQWGQETHYF
NA	TRBV20-1	NA	TRBJ1-1	TGCAGTGCTGGGGGTGGGGGGCTGGACACTGAAGCTTTCTTT	CSAGGGGLDTEAFF
NA	TRBV11-3	NA	TRBJ2-3	TGTGCCAATACCCGTCGGGAAGTAAGCACAGATGCGCAGTATTTT	CANTRREVSTDAQYF
NA	TRBV11-2	NA	TRBJ1-1	TGTGCCAGCGGCTTACGAGGGAGGGATAAATGGAACACTGAAGCTTTCTTT	CASGLRGRDKWNTEAFF